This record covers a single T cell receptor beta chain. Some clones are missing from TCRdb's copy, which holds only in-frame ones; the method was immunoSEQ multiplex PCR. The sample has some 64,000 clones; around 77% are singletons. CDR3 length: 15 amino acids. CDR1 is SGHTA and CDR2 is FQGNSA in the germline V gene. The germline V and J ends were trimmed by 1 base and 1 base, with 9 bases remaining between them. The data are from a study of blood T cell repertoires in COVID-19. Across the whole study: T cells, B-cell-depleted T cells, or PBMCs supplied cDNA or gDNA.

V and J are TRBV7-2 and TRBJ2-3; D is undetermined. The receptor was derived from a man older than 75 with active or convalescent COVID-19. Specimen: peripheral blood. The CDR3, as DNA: TGTGCCAGCAGCTTAGGTCCCCAGGGCACAGATACGCAGTATTTT. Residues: CASSLGPQGTDTQYF.